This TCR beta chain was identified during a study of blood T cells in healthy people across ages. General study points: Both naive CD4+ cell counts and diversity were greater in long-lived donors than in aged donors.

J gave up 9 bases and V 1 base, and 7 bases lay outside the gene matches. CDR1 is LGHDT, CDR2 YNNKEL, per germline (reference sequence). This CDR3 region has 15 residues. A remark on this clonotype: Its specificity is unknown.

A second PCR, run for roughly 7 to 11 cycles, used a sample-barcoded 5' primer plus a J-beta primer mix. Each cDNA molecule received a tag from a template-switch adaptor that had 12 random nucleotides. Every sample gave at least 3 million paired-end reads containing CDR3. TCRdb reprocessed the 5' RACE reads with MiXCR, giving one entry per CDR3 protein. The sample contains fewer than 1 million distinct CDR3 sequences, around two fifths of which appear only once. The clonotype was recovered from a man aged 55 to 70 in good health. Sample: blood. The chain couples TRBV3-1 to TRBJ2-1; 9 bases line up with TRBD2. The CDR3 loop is CASSQGRAGGSEQFF. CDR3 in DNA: TGTGCCAGCAGCCAAGGACGAGCGGGGGGAAGTGAGCAGTTCTTC.